One and the same sample provided the 30 T cell receptor beta chains below, sequenced in a study of CD8+ T cells in alopecia areata. In each case, RNA was isolated and then reverse transcribed into cDNA as the sequencing template. Repertoires were generated with immunoSEQ multiplex PCR, while TCRdb's copy carries only in-frame clones and drops some. This sample has around 200,000 clones, with roughly 60% found just once. Sample: CD4+ T cells sorted from blood, taken at week 0. These receptors came from a human donor with alopecia areata.

The chain carries TRBV29-1 and TRBJ1-1; 7 nucleotides align to TRBD1. Trimming took 5 bases from V and 1 from J; bases not matched to a gene: 10. Germline assignment: CDR1 SQVTM and CDR2 ANQGSEA. CDR3 length equals 15 residues. This CDR3 is CSVHRTGARNTEAFF. CDR3 DNA sequence: TGCAGCGTTCATCGAACAGGGGCGCGGAACACTGAAGCTTTCTTT.

V is TRBV19 and J is TRBJ1-2; 12 bases match TRBD1. With V trimmed by 8 bases and J by 6 bases, 7 bases remained unmatched. Germline V gene sequence: CDR1 LNHDA, CDR2 SQIVND (reference sequence). The CDR3 covers 14 residues. The CDR3 nucleotides are TGTGCCAGTCGGGGACAGGGGGCATATAATGGCTACACCTTC. It codes for CASRGQGAYNGYTF.

The chain joins TRBV2 to TRBJ1-6; the D is unclear. This CDR3 comprises 14 residues. Between the trimmed V and J ends, which lost 6 bases and 0 bases, there was a span of 6 bases. CDR1 SNHLY and CDR2 FYNNEI come from the germline V gene. The CDR3 coding sequence is TGTGCCAGCAGGGGTGGCTCCTATAATTCACCCCTCCACTTT. This translates into CASRGGSYNSPLHF. The variable domain in full, completed from reference TRBV2 and TRBJ1-6, reads EPEVTQTPSHQVTQMGQEVILRCVPISNHLYFYWYRQILGQKVEFLVSFYNNEISEKSEIFDDQFSVERPDGSNFTLKIRSTKLEDSAMYFCASRGGSYNSPLHFGNGTRLTVT.

This clone has only a few counts. This chain joins TRBV14 and TRBJ1-4; no clear D. Germline lookup yields CDR1 SGHDN and CDR2 FVKESK. CDR3 length equals 11 residues. V was shortened by 2 bases and J by 10 bases, with 5 bases between the two germline ends. CDR3 loop: CASSQLGKLFF. DNA of the CDR3: TGTGCCAGCAGCCAACTTGGAAAACTGTTTTTT.

The chain has TRBV29-1 and TRBJ1-1; the match to TRBD1 covers 10 bases. Germline V gene lookup returns CDR1 SQVTM and CDR2 ANQGSEA. CDR3 size: 16 residues. With 2 bases clipped from V and 0 bases from J, the junction kept 6 bases outside the gene matches. CDR3 coding DNA: TGCAGCGTTGAAAGCCGACAGGGGGCCATGAACACTGAAGCTTTCTTT. This codes for CSVESRQGAMNTEAFF. Full variable domain (rest looked up from reference TRBV29-1 and TRBJ1-1): SAVISQKPSRDICQRGTSLTIQCQVDSQVTMMFWYRQQPGQSLTLIATANQGSEATYESGFVIDKFPISRPNLTFSTLTVSNMSPEDSSIYLCSVESRQGAMNTEAFFGQGTRLTVV.

The chain has TRBV27 and TRBJ2-5; the D is unclear. The CDR3 has 13 amino acids. CDR1 is MNHEY, CDR2 SMNVEV, per germline (reference sequence). V dropped 2 bases and J dropped 7 bases, with 11 bases sitting between them. In nucleotides, the CDR3 is TGTGCCAGCAGTTTAATCACTTCCGGGACCCAGTACTTC. It codes for CASSLITSGTQYF.

This clone was counted between two and nine times. This chain connects TRBV2 to TRBJ1-4; no reliable D call. V dropped 7 bases and J dropped 5 bases, with 11 bases sitting between them. The length of the CDR3 is 13 residues. Germline assignment: CDR1 SNHLY and CDR2 FYNNEI. The CDR3 here is CASTIGPNEKLFF. The CDR3 bases are TGTGCCAGCACTATAGGTCCGAATGAAAAACTGTTTTTT.

The chain employs TRBV6-1 and TRBJ2-4; D remains unclear. Germline V gives CDR1 MNHNS, CDR2 SASEGT. The CDR3 sequence is 11 residues long. V lost 7 bases, J lost 7 bases, and 8 bases lay in between. The CDR3 is CASNRDNIQYF. The CDR3 bases are TGTGCCAGCAATAGGGATAACATTCAGTACTTC.

This clone occurred once. This chain joins TRBV29-1 and TRBJ1-1; possible D gene TRBD1, 6 bases. Germline CDR1 SQVTM, CDR2 ANQGSEA. The ends were cut back, 7 bases at V and 7 bases at J, with 10 bases in the middle. The CDR3 has 10 amino acids. The CDR3 region has the DNA TGCAGCGCCGTGACAGGTGAAGCTTTCTTT. Amino acids: CSAVTGEAFF.

In its sample, this clone was seen a few times. The rearrangement links TRBV11-2 to TRBJ2-6, with D perhaps matching TRBD1 (6 bases). V was cut by 1 base and J by 0 bases, with 16 bases left in between. This CDR3 region has 19 residues. In germline, CDR1 is SGHAT, CDR2 FQNNGV. The CDR3 DNA is TGTGCCAGCAGCTTAGTTATTCGCCGGACAGCCTCTGGGGCCAACGTCCTGACTTTC. Translated, it gives CASSLVIRRTASGANVLTF. Drawing the rest from reference TRBV11-2 and TRBJ2-6, the complete variable domain is EAGVAQSPRYKIIEKRQSVAFWCNPISGHATLYWYQQILGQGPKLLIQFQNNGVVDDSQLPKDRFSAERLKGVDSTLKIQPAKLEDSAVYLCASSLVIRRTASGANVLTFGAGSRLTVL.

The V and J genes are TRBV10-3 and TRBJ1-1, with D possibly TRBD1 on 5 matching bases. The CDR3 runs 13 residues. The V end was cut by 5 bases, the J end by 8 bases, with 15 bases between. The germline gives CDR1 ENHRY, CDR2 SYGVKD. The CDR3 reads CAISPGTRVEAFF. Written as DNA, the CDR3 is TGTGCCATCAGTCCCGGGACCCGCGTAGAAGCTTTCTTT.

The rearrangement joins TRBV27 to TRBJ1-2; the D is unclear. V gave up 2 bases and J gave up 5 bases, with 9 bases separating them. This CDR3 has 13 amino acids. The V gene's germline CDR1 is MNHEY and CDR2 SMNVEV (reference sequence). CDR3 protein: CASSLTRDYGYTF. The CDR3 nucleotides read TGTGCCAGCAGTTTAACCAGAGATTATGGCTACACCTTC.

The chain combines TRBV29-1 with TRBJ2-3, with TRBD2 identical over 10 bases. Per the germline V gene, CDR1 is SQVTM and CDR2 is ANQGSEA. J lost 0 bases, V lost 3 bases, and 6 bases had no gene match. This CDR3 region has 16 residues. CDR3 loop: CSVERPAGGSTDTQYF. CDR3 coding DNA: TGCAGCGTTGAGAGGCCAGCGGGGGGGAGCACAGATACGCAGTATTTT.

The rearrangement links TRBV29-1 to TRBJ2-1; D is unresolved. The V and J ends lost 0 bases and 8 bases respectively, with 8 bases between them. The CDR3 loop spans 12 amino acids. The germline V gene has CDR1 SQVTM and CDR2 ANQGSEA. CDR3 loop: CSVEDRVDEQFF. The DNA of the CDR3 is TGCAGCGTTGAAGACCGAGTAGATGAGCAGTTCTTC.

The chain links TRBV6-1 to TRBJ1-2; no firm D call. The CDR3 sequence is 14 residues long. CDR1 MNHNS and CDR2 SASEGT come from the germline V gene. Trimming removed 0 bases at V and 5 bases at J, with 10 bases between. CDR3 amino acids: CASSEAFAGYGYTF. The CDR3 DNA reads TGTGCCAGCAGTGAAGCCTTCGCGGGTTATGGCTACACCTTC.

The J gene is TRBJ2-7, the V gene TRBV4-3, with D perhaps TRBD1 or TRBD2 (5 bases each). CDR1 and CDR2 from the germline V gene are LGHNA and YSLEER. Trimming took 0 bases from V and 6 from J, leaving 18 bases between them. The CDR3 runs to 16 residues. CDR3 nucleotides: TGCGCCAGCAGCCAAGACTCGGGACCGGGGCCCGGCGAGCAGTACTTC. Its protein product is CASSQDSGPGPGEQYF.

The genes are TRBV29-1 and TRBJ1-1, with D hard to call. CDR1 is SQVTM and CDR2 is ANQGSEA in the germline V gene. The CDR3 is 13 residues long. V was shortened by 4 bases and J by 0 bases, with 9 bases between the two germline ends. The CDR3 loop is CSVVQIMNTEAFF. The CDR3 coding sequence is TGCAGCGTTGTTCAGATCATGAACACTGAAGCTTTCTTT.

This chain links TRBV6-5 with TRBJ2-7, with TRBD1 identical over 11 bases. The CDR3 spans 14 residues. The V gene end was trimmed by 8 bases and the J gene end by 4 bases; junction bases not matched to a gene: 7. The germline gives CDR1 MNHEY, CDR2 SVGAGI. The CDR3 nucleotides read TGTGCCAGCGGGACCGGGACAGGGGGTTACGAGCAGTACTTC. This sequence encodes CASGTGTGGYEQYF.

This clone was observed many times. This rearrangement joins TRBV25-1 to TRBJ1-6, with D possibly being TRBD1 (6 bases). The ends were cut back, 6 bases at V and 4 bases at J, with 10 bases in the middle. The CDR3 length is 14 residues. Germline V CDR1 and CDR2: MGHDK, SYGVNS. CDR3 bases: TGTGCCAGCAGCCGGACAGCATATAATTCACCCCTCCACTTT. Its translation is CASSRTAYNSPLHF.

This clone was counted between two and nine times. This chain connects TRBV5-1 to TRBJ1-2, with D unresolved. This CDR3 is 12 amino acids long. Trimming pared 5 bases from V and 3 bases from J, leaving 8 bases between. Per the germline V gene, CDR1 is SGHRS and CDR2 is YFSETQ. The CDR3 DNA reads TGCGCCAGCAGTAATGGTTACTATGGCTACACCTTC. Translating gives CASSNGYYGYTF. The whole variable domain, filled in from reference TRBV5-1 and TRBJ1-2, reads KAGVTQTPRYLIKTRGQQVTLSCSPISGHRSVSWYQQTPGQGLQFLFEYFSETQRNKGNFPGRFSGRQFSNSRSEMNVSTLELGDSALYLCASSNGYYGYTFGSGTRLTVV.

This rearrangement joins TRBV29-1 to TRBJ2-3; 8 positions match TRBD2. The CDR3 contains 14 residues. In germline, CDR1 is SQVTM, CDR2 ANQGSEA. V lost 4 bases to trimming and J lost 12 bases; unmatched junction nucleotides: 15. This chain's CDR3 is CSVAPRELRGGQYF. CDR3 nucleotides: TGCAGCGTTGCGCCGAGAGAACTTCGGGGGGGTCAGTATTTT.

There are a few counts of this clone. The chain employs TRBV30 and TRBJ1-2; D ambiguous. V was clipped by 2 bases and J by 8 bases, with 15 bases between them. Germline values: CDR1 GTSNPN, CDR2 SVGIG (reference sequence). This CDR3 contains 13 residues. The CDR3 spells CAWSIRGGSGYTF. CDR3 bases: TGTGCCTGGAGTATCCGGGGAGGGAGCGGCTACACCTTC.

V gene TRBV30 combines with J gene TRBJ2-3; TRBD1 agrees at 9 bases. The CDR3 consists of 16 residues. The V gene's germline CDR1 is GTSNPN and CDR2 SVGIG (reference sequence). J lost 1 base, V lost 3 bases, and 8 bases had no gene match. The CDR3 sequence is CAWSQGQGGGTDTQYF. CDR3 DNA: TGTGCCTGGAGCCAGGGACAGGGAGGGGGCACAGATACGCAGTATTTT.

This clone was seen just once. This rearrangement joins TRBV7-2 to TRBJ1-3; the D is unclear. Trimming stripped 4 bases from V and 0 bases from J, with 10 bases between. The CDR3 has 15 amino acids. Germline V gene data show CDR1 as SGHTA and CDR2 as FQGNSA. In nucleotides, the CDR3 is TGTGCCAGCAGCTCCCAGATCAACTCTGGAAACACCATATATTTT. This translates into CASSSQINSGNTIYF.

The chain recombines TRBV5-6 with TRBJ2-7; D is undetermined. The CDR3 has 11 residues. Trimming removed 4 bases at V and 3 bases at J, with 5 bases between. Germline CDR1 reads SGHDT; CDR2 reads YYEEEE. The CDR3 DNA reads TGTGCCAGCAGCACCGACTACGAGCAGTACTTC. It codes for CASSTDYEQYF.

This rearrangement joins TRBV18 to TRBJ1-6; a weak D match, TRBD1 (6 bases). The V and J ends lost 4 bases and 6 bases respectively, with 16 bases between them. Germline CDR1 reads KGHSH; CDR2 reads LQKENI. The CDR3 is made up of 16 amino acids. DNA of the CDR3: TGTGCCAGCTCACTACAGGGCGGTGGAGGTAATTCACCCCTCCACTTT. Its translation is CASSLQGGGGNSPLHF.

This sequence joins TRBV5-4 and TRBJ2-1, with D perhaps being TRBD1 or TRBD2 (5 bases each). Looked up from germline, CDR1 is SGHNT and CDR2 is YYREEE (reference sequence). This CDR3 has 16 residues. V shed 0 bases and J shed 1 base, with 11 bases lying between them. This CDR3 reads CASSLVGAPSYNEQFF. CDR3 nucleotide sequence: TGTGCCAGCAGCTTGGTCGGGGCCCCGTCCTACAATGAGCAGTTCTTC.

The chain is built from TRBV10-3 and TRBJ1-2; D gene unclear. V was clipped by 3 bases and J by 4 bases, with 12 bases between them. This CDR3 spans 14 amino acids. Looked up from germline, CDR1 is ENHRY and CDR2 is SYGVKD. As DNA, the CDR3 is TGTGCCATCAGTGACCTAGGCGACGCCTATGGCTACACCTTC. This translates into CAISDLGDAYGYTF.

The chain combines TRBV29-1 with TRBJ1-6; no reliable D call. Germline V gives CDR1 SQVTM, CDR2 ANQGSEA. This CDR3 is built from 13 residues. V lost 4 bases and J 5 bases, leaving 9 bases between the germline ends. CDR3 loop: CSVAASNNSPLHF. CDR3 bases: TGCAGCGTTGCGGCCAGTAATAATTCACCCCTCCACTTT.

J is TRBJ2-3 and V is TRBV28; TRBD1 aligns across 11 bases. Germline assignment: CDR1 MDHEN and CDR2 SYDVKM. The CDR3 has 17 residues. V lost 3 bases and J lost 5; bases outside the gene matches: 10. CDR3 protein: CASSFPGQGDSVDTQYF. The CDR3 DNA sequence: TGTGCCAGCAGTTTCCCGGGACAGGGGGATTCGGTAGATACGCAGTATTTT.